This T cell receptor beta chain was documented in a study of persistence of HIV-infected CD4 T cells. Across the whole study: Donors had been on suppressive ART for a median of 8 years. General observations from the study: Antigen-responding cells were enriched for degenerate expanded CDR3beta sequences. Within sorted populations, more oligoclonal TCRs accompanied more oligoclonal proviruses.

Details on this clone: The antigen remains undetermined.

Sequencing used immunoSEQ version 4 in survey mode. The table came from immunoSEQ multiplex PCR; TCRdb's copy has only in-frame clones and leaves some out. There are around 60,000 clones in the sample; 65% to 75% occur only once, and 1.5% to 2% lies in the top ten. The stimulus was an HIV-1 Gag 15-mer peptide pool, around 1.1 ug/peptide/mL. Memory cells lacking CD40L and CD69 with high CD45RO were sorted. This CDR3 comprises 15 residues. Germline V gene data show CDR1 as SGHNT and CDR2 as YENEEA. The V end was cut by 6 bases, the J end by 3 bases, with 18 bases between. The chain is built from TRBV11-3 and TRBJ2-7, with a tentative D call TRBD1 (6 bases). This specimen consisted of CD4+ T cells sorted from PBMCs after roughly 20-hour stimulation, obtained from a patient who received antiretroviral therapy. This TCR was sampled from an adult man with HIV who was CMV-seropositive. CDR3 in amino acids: CASSLETGPGYEQYF. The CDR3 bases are TGTGCCAGCAGTTTGGAGACAGGCCCTGGCTACGAGCAGTACTTC.